Presented here are 19 T cell receptor beta chains from one specimen sequenced in a study of PD-L1 blockade in urothelial cancer. Clones were sequenced by immunoSEQ multiplex PCR, and TCRdb holds only the in-frame ones, with some missing. The table includes about 52,000 clones, roughly 84% detected once. This specimen was PBMCs, taken around atezolizumab (anti-PD-L1) treatment. Source of these receptors: a middle-aged man with urothelial cancer.

This clone was picked up a small number of times. The chain employs TRBV5-4 and TRBJ2-1; the match to TRBD2 covers 11 bases. The CDR3 has 18 amino acids. J gave up 9 bases and V 4 bases, and 18 bases lay outside the gene matches. In germline, CDR1 is SGHNT, CDR2 YYREEE (reference sequence). The CDR3 spells CASSAFISLAGGVGEQFF. The CDR3 DNA reads TGTGCCAGCAGCGCGTTTATCAGCCTAGCGGGAGGAGTTGGTGAGCAGTTCTTC.

A remark on this clone: Other DNA sequences in this sample translate to the same CDR3. The rearrangement joins TRBV6-1 to TRBJ2-7; possibly TRBD2 for D (5 bases). Germline V gene lookup returns CDR1 MNHNS and CDR2 SASEGT. Between the trimmed V and J ends, which lost 2 bases and 4 bases, there was a span of 6 bases. The CDR3 contains 12 residues. This CDR3 reads CASSERGYEQYF. The DNA of the CDR3 is TGTGCCAGCAGTGAACGAGGGTACGAGCAGTACTTC.

The V and J genes are TRBV7-6 and TRBJ2-6; TRBD1 aligns across 10 bases. This CDR3 is built from 18 residues. CDR1 is SGHVS and CDR2 is FNYEAQ in the germline V gene. Losses at the gene ends were 3 bases for V and 0 bases for J; bases not matched to a gene: 5. CDR3 nucleotides: TGTGCCAGCAGCTTCCCGGGACAGGGGACCTCTGGGGCCAACGTCCTGACTTTC. Residues: CASSFPGQGTSGANVLTF. Supplemented by reference TRBV7-6 and TRBJ2-6, the full variable domain reads GAGVSQSPRYKVTKRGQDVALRCDPISGHVSLYWYRQALGQGPEFLTYFNYEAQQDKSGLPNDRFSAERPEGSISTLTIQRTEQRDSAMYRCASSFPGQGTSGANVLTFGAGSRLTVL.

The genes are TRBV5-1 and TRBJ2-4, with 10 bases identical to TRBD1. This CDR3 comprises 14 residues. Germline V gene lookup returns CDR1 SGHRS and CDR2 YFSETQ. J gave up 15 bases and V 0 bases, and 9 bases lay outside the gene matches. The CDR3 nucleotides read TGCGCCAGCAGCTTGGGGGACAGGGGCGGCGTTGGGTACTTC. It yields the protein CASSLGDRGGVGYF.

Remarks on this clone: Because the CDR3's place on the DNA is in doubt, the DNA is left out and the CDR3 is given as listed by TCRdb. The chain couples TRBV28 to TRBJ2-7; the D segment call TRBD2 is taken from the table without a DNA check. The CDR3 is 16 amino acids in total, end residues counted. Germline CDR1 and CDR2: MDHEN and SYDVKM. Here the CDR3 reads CASSSSSSARIYEQYF.

This clone showed up just a few times. J is TRBJ2-1 and V is TRBV9, with 15 positions matching TRBD2. The CDR3 consists of 15 residues. CDR1 and CDR2 (germline): SGDLS, YYNGEE. The J segment lost 4 bases and the V segment lost 6 bases, leaving 2 bases of the junction unmatched. DNA of the CDR3: TGTGCCAGCAATGGACTAGCGGGAGGGTACAATGAGCAGTTCTTC. Translation: CASNGLAGGYNEQFF.

This chain connects TRBV18 to TRBJ1-4, with a weak D call TRBD1 (5 bases). Trimming shortened V by 0 bases and J by 10 bases, and 15 bases separated the two germline ends. Germline CDR1 KGHSH, CDR2 LQKENI. The CDR3 has 15 amino acids. The chain's CDR3 is CASSPPATASAKLFF. The CDR3 nucleotides are TGTGCCAGCTCACCACCTGCGACAGCCAGCGCAAAACTGTTTTTT.

The rearrangement joins TRBV19 to TRBJ2-7; 8 bases are shared with TRBD2. The CDR3 is 15 amino acids. The trim removed 5 bases at V and 6 bases at J, leaving 12 bases unmatched. CDR1 is LNHDA, CDR2 SQIVND, per germline (reference sequence). The CDR3 DNA is TGTGCCAGTAGTCCATCGGGACTAGGCATCAGCGAGCAGTACTTC. This sequence encodes CASSPSGLGISEQYF.

The chain employs TRBV2 and TRBJ2-1, with D possibly TRBD1 on 6 matching bases. The CDR3 is 12 residues long. Germline loops: CDR1 SNHLY, CDR2 FYNNEI. V dropped 6 bases and J dropped 6 bases, with 9 bases sitting between them. The CDR3 DNA reads as TGTGCCAGCAGACTGGGGGCCAATGAGCAGTTCTTC. It codes for CASRLGANEQFF.

This chain joins TRBV6-5 and TRBJ1-2, with D perhaps TRBD1 (6 bases). This CDR3 has 15 amino acids. V was cut by 3 bases and J by 6 bases, with 17 bases left in between. Germline-derived CDR1 and CDR2 are MNHEY and SVGAGI. The CDR3 region is CASSYEGGGVDGYTF. In DNA, the CDR3 is TGTGCCAGCAGTTATGAAGGGGGAGGGGTCGATGGCTACACCTTC.

The chain couples TRBV7-9 to TRBJ1-4; maybe TRBD1 (5 bases). The CDR3 has 16 amino acids. V shed 5 bases and J shed 8 bases, with 21 bases lying between them. Germline CDR1 and CDR2: SEHNR and FQNEAQ (reference sequence). CDR3 DNA sequence: TGTGCCAGCAGCACCCGGGGCCCGGGGGAATACGAAAAACTGTTTTTT. The encoded protein is CASSTRGPGEYEKLFF.

On this clone itself: One junction end disagrees with the germline gene, perhaps due to a read error. The chain employs TRBV5-8 and TRBJ2-7; D is ambiguous. The CDR3 is 11 amino acids. Germline CDR1 and CDR2: SGHTS and YDEGEE. The CDR3 sequence: CASTLTDEQYF. The DNA of the CDR3 is TGTGCCAGCACCTTGACGGACGAGCAGTACTTC.

The chain combines TRBV7-9 with TRBJ2-7; D remains ambiguous. The germline V gene has CDR1 SEHNR and CDR2 FQNEAQ (reference sequence). The CDR3 is made up of 11 amino acids. Trimming pared 5 bases from V and 4 bases from J, leaving 6 bases between. This CDR3 reads CASSPLYEQYF. The CDR3, as DNA: TGTGCCAGCAGCCCCCTTTACGAGCAGTACTTC.

V usage is TRBV29-1 and J usage is TRBJ1-5; TRBD1 matches 8 bases. The CDR3 consists of 13 residues. The V gene end was trimmed by 7 bases and the J gene end by 4 bases; junction bases not matched to a gene: 6. Germline CDR1 reads SQVTM; CDR2 reads ANQGSEA. CDR3 sequence reads: CSGATGANQPQHF. The DNA for the CDR3 is TGCAGCGGCGCGACAGGGGCAAATCAGCCCCAGCATTTT.

The table lists this clone with a few counts. The chain is built from TRBV19 and TRBJ1-1, with 8 nucleotides matching TRBD1. This CDR3 is 15 amino acids long. Unmatched junction bases numbered 6, after V lost 5 bases and J lost 1 base. Germline V CDR1 and CDR2: LNHDA, SQIVND (reference sequence). CDR3 sequence reads: CASSLRDRRNTEAFF. The CDR3 bases are TGTGCCAGTAGTTTACGGGACAGGAGGAACACTGAAGCTTTCTTT.

This chain joins TRBV29-1 and TRBJ2-3; 8 nucleotides align to TRBD2. V dropped 7 bases and J dropped 2; count of bases not matched to a gene: 8. This CDR3 has 14 amino acids. The germline V gene encodes CDR1 SQVTM and CDR2 ANQGSEA. The CDR3 DNA follows: TGCAGCGCTGGGGGGACTAGGCTCACAGATACGCAGTATTTT. Its translation: CSAGGTRLTDTQYF.

V is TRBV6-5 and J is TRBJ2-3; TRBD2 is a possible D gene (6 bases). Looked up from germline, CDR1 is MNHEY and CDR2 is SVGAGI. The V end lost 2 bases, the J end lost 4 bases, and 10 bases lay between the germline ends. This CDR3 has 14 amino acids. CDR3 coding DNA: TGTGCCAGCAGTTACAGCAGGAGGGCAGATACGCAGTATTTT. This translates into CASSYSRRADTQYF.

This chain uses TRBV19 with TRBJ1-2, with 9 bases aligning to TRBD1. Germline CDR1 and CDR2: LNHDA and SQIVND (reference sequence). This CDR3 is built from 15 residues. After removal of 7 bases from V and 8 bases from J, the junction contained 14 bases not matched to a gene. CDR3 bases: TGTGCCAGTAAGGAAAGGGGGACAGGGAATGTAGGCTACACCTTC. Residues: CASKERGTGNVGYTF. The full variable domain, in which reference TRBV19 and TRBJ1-2 provide the parts outside the CDR3, is DGGITQSPKYLFRKEGQNVTLSCEQNLNHDAMYWYRQDPGQGLRLIYYSQIVNDFQKGDIAEGYSVSREKKESFPLTVTSAQKNPTAFYLCASKERGTGNVGYTFGSGTRLTVV.

In this sample, this clone turned up a few times. The chain carries TRBV20-1 and TRBJ2-2; D is ambiguous. CDR1 and CDR2 from the germline V gene are DFQATT and SNEGSKA (reference sequence). The CDR3 consists of 11 residues. The ends were cut back, 2 bases at V and 9 bases at J, with 7 bases in the middle. The CDR3 DNA reads TGCAGTGCTAGAAAAGCCCGGGAGCTGTTTTTT. Protein: CSARKARELFF.